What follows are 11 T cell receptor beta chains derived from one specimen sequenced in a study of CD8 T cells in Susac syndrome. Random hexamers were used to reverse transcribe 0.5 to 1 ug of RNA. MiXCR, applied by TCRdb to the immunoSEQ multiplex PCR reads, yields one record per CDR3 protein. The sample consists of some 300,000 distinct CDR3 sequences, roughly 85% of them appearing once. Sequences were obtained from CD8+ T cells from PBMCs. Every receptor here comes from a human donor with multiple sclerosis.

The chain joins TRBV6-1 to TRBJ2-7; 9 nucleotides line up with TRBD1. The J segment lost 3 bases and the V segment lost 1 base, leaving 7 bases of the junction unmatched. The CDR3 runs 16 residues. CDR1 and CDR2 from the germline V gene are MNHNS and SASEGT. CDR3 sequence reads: CASSEGLGTGFYEQYF. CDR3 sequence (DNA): TGTGCCAGCAGTGAAGGTTTGGGGACAGGGTTCTACGAGCAGTACTTC.

DNA for the CDR3: TGCAGTGCAAACGATCTCGCAGGTAATACCTACGAGCAGTACTTC. It encodes CSANDLAGNTYEQYF. The J gene is TRBJ2-7, the V gene TRBV20-1; D remains unclear. The CDR3 has 15 amino acids. Trimming removed 6 bases at V and 2 bases at J, with 20 bases between. Germline V lookup: CDR1 DFQATT, CDR2 SNEGSKA (reference sequence).

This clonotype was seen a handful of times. CDR3 sequence: CASRDSSNQPQHF. CDR3 nucleotide sequence: TGTGCCAGCAGAGACAGCTCCAATCAGCCCCAGCATTTT. V is TRBV27 and J is TRBJ1-5; tentatively, D is TRBD1 (5 bases). In germline, CDR1 is MNHEY, CDR2 SMNVEV (reference sequence). The CDR3 runs to 13 residues. The V end lost 6 bases, the J end lost 3 bases, and 9 bases lay between the germline ends.

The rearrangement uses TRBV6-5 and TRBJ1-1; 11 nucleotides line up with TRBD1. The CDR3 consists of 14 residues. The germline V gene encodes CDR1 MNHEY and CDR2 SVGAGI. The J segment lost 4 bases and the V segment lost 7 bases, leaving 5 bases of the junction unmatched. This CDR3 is CASTGQGARTEAFF. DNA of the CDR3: TGTGCCAGCACAGGACAGGGGGCGCGCACTGAAGCTTTCTTT.

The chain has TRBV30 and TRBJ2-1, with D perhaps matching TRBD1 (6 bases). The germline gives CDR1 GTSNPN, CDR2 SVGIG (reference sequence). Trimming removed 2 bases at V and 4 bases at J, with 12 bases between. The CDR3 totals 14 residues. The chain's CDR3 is CAWSTGSGYNEQFF. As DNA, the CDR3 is TGTGCCTGGAGTACAGGGTCGGGTTACAATGAGCAGTTCTTC.

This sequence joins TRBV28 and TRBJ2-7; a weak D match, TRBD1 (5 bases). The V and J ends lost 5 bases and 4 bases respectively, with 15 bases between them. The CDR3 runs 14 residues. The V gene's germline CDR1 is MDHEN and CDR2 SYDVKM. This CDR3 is CASSPRVTGYEQYF. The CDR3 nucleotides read TGTGCCAGCAGTCCCAGGGTCACAGGTTACGAGCAGTACTTC.

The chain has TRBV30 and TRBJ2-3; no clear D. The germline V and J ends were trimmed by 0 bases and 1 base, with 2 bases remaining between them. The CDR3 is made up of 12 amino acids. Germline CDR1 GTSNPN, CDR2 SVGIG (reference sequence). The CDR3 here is CAWSVGTDTQYF. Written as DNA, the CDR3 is TGTGCCTGGAGTGTGGGCACAGATACGCAGTATTTT.

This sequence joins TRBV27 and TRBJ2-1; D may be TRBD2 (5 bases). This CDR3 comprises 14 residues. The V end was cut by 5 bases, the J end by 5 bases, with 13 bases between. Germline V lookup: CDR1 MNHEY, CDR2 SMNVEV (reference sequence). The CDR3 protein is CASSPTGRDNEQFF. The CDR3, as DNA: TGTGCCAGCAGTCCCACCGGGCGGGACAATGAGCAGTTCTTC.

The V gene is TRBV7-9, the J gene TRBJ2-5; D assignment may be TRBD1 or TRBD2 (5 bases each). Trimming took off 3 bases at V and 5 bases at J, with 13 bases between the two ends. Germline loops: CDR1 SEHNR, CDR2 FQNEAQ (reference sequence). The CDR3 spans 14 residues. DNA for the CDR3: TGTGCCAGCAGCTTCATTGAGGGGATGGAGACCCAGTACTTC. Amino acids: CASSFIEGMETQYF.

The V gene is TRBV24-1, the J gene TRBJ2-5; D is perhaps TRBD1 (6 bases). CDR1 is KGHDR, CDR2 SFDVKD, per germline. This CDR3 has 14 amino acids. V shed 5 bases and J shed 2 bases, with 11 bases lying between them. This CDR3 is CATSARTAQETQYF. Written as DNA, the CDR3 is TGTGCCACCAGTGCTAGGACAGCTCAAGAGACCCAGTACTTC.

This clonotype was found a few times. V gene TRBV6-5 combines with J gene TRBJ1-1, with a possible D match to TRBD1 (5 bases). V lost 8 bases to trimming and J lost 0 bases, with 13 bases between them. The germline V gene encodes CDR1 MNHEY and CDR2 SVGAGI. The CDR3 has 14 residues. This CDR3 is CASGLLQVNTEAFF. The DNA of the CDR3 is TGTGCCAGCGGGTTACTACAGGTGAACACTGAAGCTTTCTTT.